This TCR beta chain was identified in a study of cytomegalovirus exposure and HLA in healthy donors. The PCR used 60 Vbeta and 13 Jbeta primers. TCRdb's copy holds only in-frame clones and misses some; the assay was immunoSEQ multiplex PCR. Here the sample spans under 130,000 clones, approximately 72% being singletons. This CDR3 has 15 amino acids. Germline CDR1 is SNHLY and CDR2 is FYNNEI. Between the trimmed V and J ends, which lost 6 bases and 3 bases, there was a span of 15 bases. Sample: PBMCs. The rearrangement uses TRBV2 and TRBJ2-1; tentative D call: TRBD2 (6 bases). The TCR originated in a man aged 25 to 45 in good health and CMV-seronegative. CDR3 bases: TGTGCCAGCAGCCTAGGGGACTCCTACTACAATGAGCAGTTCTTC. Its translation: CASSLGDSYYNEQFF.